A selection of T cell receptor beta chains follows, all from one sample in a study of blood T cells in healthy people across ages. Each CDR3 protein is one row after TCRdb ran MiXCR on the 5' RACE reads. This sample has 550,000 to 750,000 distinct CDR3 sequences; about 21% occur once, and the top ten carry roughly 3.6%. What was sequenced was blood. Receptors originate from a man in his 70s in good health. CDR3s leave out the opening cysteine and the closing phenylalanine or tryptophan.

V gene: TRBV6-6
CDR3 protein: ASSYSGQGRELF

V gene: TRBV12-3/TRBV12-4
CDR3 protein: ASSTGLGGDLY

V gene: TRBV6-5
CDR3 protein: ASSRDPFLKQY

V gene: TRBV25-1
CDR3 protein: ASSDGRAQETQY

V gene: TRBV11-2
CDR3 protein: ASSPRVAGVRDTQY

V gene: TRBV28
CDR3 protein: ASSLFRRDAKNIQY

V gene: TRBV14
CDR3 protein: ASSQTSLAGVGYNEQF

V gene: TRBV20-1
CDR3 protein: SATLGSGTQY

V gene: TRBV14
CDR3 protein: ASSQVRPTNTGELF

V gene: TRBV7-2
CDR3 protein: ASSMLQSRYGYT

V gene: TRBV9
CDR3 protein: ASSVRRLSGMNEQF

V gene: TRBV7-9
CDR3 protein: ASSLPRAISYNEQF

V gene: TRBV4-3
CDR3 protein: ASSQREGLNIQY

V gene: TRBV28
CDR3 protein: ASSSRWQGSTGELF

V gene: TRBV7-9
CDR3 protein: ASSPLSEDGQRFTDTQY

V gene: TRBV9
CDR3 protein: ASSPGTSGRGDTGELF

V gene: TRBV4-1
CDR3 protein: ASSHQRTTSTDTQY

V gene: TRBV5-1
CDR3 protein: ASSLTSSVNEQF

V gene: TRBV2
CDR3 protein: ASSGQVGLF

V gene: TRBV7-2
CDR3 protein: ASSPTSFVYYGYT

V gene: TRBV10-3
CDR3 protein: AISEYPSEQY

V gene: TRBV29-1
CDR3 protein: SVDDISGNTIY

V gene: TRBV10-3
CDR3 protein: AISEEQIEAF

V gene: TRBV3-1
CDR3 protein: ASSQIRLAEQETQY

V gene: TRBV20-1
CDR3 protein: SASISGAYEQY

V gene: TRBV30
CDR3 protein: AWKQGDFYSNQPQH

V gene: TRBV29-1
CDR3 protein: SAAIGTGNTGELF

V gene: TRBV24-1
CDR3 protein: ATETIDGYNEQF

V gene: TRBV20-1
CDR3 protein: SARAMDGYEQY

V gene: TRBV10-1
CDR3 protein: ASSESAGGHRETQY

V gene: TRBV18
CDR3 protein: ASSPPGFEQF

V gene: TRBV18
CDR3 protein: ASSPPAQPQETQY

V gene: TRBV3-1
CDR3 protein: ASSQGGAHNEKLF

V gene: TRBV7-6
CDR3 protein: ASSGGAKNIQY

V gene: TRBV20-1
CDR3 protein: SAREGVGEQY

V gene: TRBV15
CDR3 protein: ATSKWGAASNQPQH

V gene: TRBV29-1
CDR3 protein: SAQQGLGPYEQY

V gene: TRBV20-1
CDR3 protein: SASTGTGVPGYT

V gene: TRBV20-1
CDR3 protein: SARMGLAGVNEVKNIQY

V gene: TRBV12-3/TRBV12-4
CDR3 protein: ATRQSGSTDTQY

V gene: TRBV15
CDR3 protein: ATTLTYQETQY

V gene: TRBV7-9
CDR3 protein: ASSSTGTGAGETQY

V gene: TRBV20-1
CDR3 protein: SARSPSAVSYEQY

V gene: TRBV7-6
CDR3 protein: ASSPRAGAYNEQF

V gene: TRBV5-1
CDR3 protein: ASSLEPGGSSYNEQF

V gene: TRBV20-1
CDR3 protein: SARDTRMPEAF

V gene: TRBV5-1
CDR3 protein: ASSLKAGRQY

V gene: TRBV6-5
CDR3 protein: ASSNTGTGVHEQY

V gene: TRBV12-3/TRBV12-4
CDR3 protein: ASSSAPGQGVREQY

V gene: TRBV28
CDR3 protein: ASSQTGGAGYT

V gene: TRBV3-1
CDR3 protein: ASSQESGGGNTEAF